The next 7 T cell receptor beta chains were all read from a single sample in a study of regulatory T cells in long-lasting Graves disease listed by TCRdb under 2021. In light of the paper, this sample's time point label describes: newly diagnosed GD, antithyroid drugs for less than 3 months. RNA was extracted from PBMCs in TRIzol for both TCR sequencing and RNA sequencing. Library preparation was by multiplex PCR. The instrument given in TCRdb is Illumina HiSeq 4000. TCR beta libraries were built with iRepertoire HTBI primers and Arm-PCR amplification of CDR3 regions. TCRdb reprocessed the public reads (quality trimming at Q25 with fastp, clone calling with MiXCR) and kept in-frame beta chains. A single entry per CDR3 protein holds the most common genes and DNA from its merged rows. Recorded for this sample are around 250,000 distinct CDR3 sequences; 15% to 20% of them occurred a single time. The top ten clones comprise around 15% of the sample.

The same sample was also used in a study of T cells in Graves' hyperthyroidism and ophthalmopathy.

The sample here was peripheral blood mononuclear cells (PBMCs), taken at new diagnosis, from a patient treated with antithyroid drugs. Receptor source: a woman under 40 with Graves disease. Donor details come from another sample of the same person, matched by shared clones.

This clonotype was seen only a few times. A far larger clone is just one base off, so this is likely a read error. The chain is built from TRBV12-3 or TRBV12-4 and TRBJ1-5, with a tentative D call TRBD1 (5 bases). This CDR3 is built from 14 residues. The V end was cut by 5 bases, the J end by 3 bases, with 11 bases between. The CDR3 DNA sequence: TGTGCCAGCAGTGCAGGGTATAACAATCAGCCCCAGCATTTT. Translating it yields CASSAGYNNQPQHF.

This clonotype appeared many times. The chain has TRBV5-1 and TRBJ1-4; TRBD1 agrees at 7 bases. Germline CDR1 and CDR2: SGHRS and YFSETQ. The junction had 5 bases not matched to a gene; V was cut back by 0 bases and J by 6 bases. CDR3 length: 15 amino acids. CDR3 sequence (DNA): TGCGCCAGCAGCTTGGGGGACAGCTACTATGAAAAACTGTTTTTT. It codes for CASSLGDSYYEKLFF.

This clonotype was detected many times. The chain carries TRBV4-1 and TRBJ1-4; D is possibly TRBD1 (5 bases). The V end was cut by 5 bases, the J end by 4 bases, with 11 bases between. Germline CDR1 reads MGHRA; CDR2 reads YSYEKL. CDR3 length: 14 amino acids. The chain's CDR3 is CASSTRQFNEKLFF. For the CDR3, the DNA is TGCGCCAGCAGCACACGACAGTTTAATGAAAAACTGTTTTTT.

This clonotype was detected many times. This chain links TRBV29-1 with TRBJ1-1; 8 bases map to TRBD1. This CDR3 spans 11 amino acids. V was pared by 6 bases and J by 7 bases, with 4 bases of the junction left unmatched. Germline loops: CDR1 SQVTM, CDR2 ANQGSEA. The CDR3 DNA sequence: TGCAGCGTCCCCGGACAGGGTGAAGCTTTCTTT. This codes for CSVPGQGEAFF.

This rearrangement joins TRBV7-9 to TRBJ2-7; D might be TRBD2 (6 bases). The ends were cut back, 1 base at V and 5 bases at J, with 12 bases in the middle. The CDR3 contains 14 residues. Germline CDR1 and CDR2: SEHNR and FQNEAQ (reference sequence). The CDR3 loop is CASSLVGGGDEQYF. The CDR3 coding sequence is TGTGCCAGCAGCTTAGTGGGAGGTGGGGACGAGCAGTACTTC.

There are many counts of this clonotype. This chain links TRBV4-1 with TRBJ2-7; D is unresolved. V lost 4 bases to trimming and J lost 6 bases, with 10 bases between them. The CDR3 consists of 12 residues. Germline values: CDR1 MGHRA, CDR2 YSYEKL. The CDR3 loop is CASSPDWSEQYF. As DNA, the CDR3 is TGCGCCAGCAGCCCCGATTGGAGCGAGCAGTACTTC.

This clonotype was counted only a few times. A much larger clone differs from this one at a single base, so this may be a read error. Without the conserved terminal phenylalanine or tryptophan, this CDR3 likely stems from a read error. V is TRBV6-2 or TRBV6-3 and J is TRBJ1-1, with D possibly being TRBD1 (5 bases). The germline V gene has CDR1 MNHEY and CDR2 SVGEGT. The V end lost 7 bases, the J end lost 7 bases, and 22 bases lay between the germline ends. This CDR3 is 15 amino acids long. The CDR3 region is CASTDGSSRGGEAFL. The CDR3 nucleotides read TGTGCCAGCACCGACGGGTCTTCTCGGGGGGGTGAAGCTTTCCTT.